Shown below are 7 T cell receptor beta chains from a single sample sequenced in a study of control samples from healthy donors and cancer patients. Clones were read by immunoSEQ multiplex PCR, and TCRdb kept only the in-frame ones, dropping some. The data contain more than 95,000 clones, more than 80% of them seen just once; the ten biggest clones take up about 8.8%. The sequencing sample was made of blood. Receptor source: a man aged 18 to 30 in good health.

The V call is TRBV18, the J call TRBJ1-2; D is undetermined. Germline V gene data show CDR1 as KGHSH and CDR2 as LQKENI. V lost 0 bases and J 0 bases, leaving 14 bases between the germline ends. The CDR3 contains 17 residues. Here the CDR3 reads CASSPPHGRSSNYGYTF. The CDR3 bases are TGTGCCAGCTCACCACCGCACGGCCGGTCTTCTAACTATGGCTACACCTTC.

The gene calls are TRBV7-8 and TRBJ2-7; no reliable D call. The CDR3 extends over 13 amino acids. Trimming shortened V by 5 bases and J by 6 bases, and 14 bases separated the two germline ends. The germline gives CDR1 SGHVS, CDR2 FQNEAQ. The CDR3 here is CASSDRVGGEQYF. In nucleotides, the CDR3 is TGTGCCAGCAGCGACCGGGTTGGCGGCGAGCAGTACTTC.

The gene calls are TRBV19 and TRBJ2-7, with 9 bases that match TRBD1. The ends lost 3 bases at V and 5 bases at J; junction bases unmatched: 5. This CDR3 is built from 14 residues. Germline V CDR1 and CDR2: LNHDA, SQIVND (reference sequence). In DNA form, the CDR3 reads TGTGCCAGTAGTATGGGACAGGGACCCAACGAGCAGTACTTC. Protein sequence: CASSMGQGPNEQYF.

The rearrangement uses TRBV30 and TRBJ1-1; 8 nucleotides match TRBD1. The J segment lost 0 bases and the V segment lost 7 bases, leaving 10 bases of the junction unmatched. This CDR3 comprises 15 residues. Germline values: CDR1 GTSNPN, CDR2 SVGIG (reference sequence). CDR3 sequence reads: CASTRTGTVNTEAFF. Written as DNA, the CDR3 is TGTGCCTCCACCAGGACAGGGACGGTGAACACTGAAGCTTTCTTT.

The V and J genes are TRBV18 and TRBJ2-6, with 7 bases matching TRBD1. From germline, CDR1 is KGHSH and CDR2 LQKENI. The CDR3 length is 16 residues. With V trimmed by 5 bases and J by 5 bases, 9 bases remained unmatched. The DNA of the CDR3 is TGTGCCAGCTCATCCCCGACAGGGTACAGGGCCAACGTCCTGACTTTC. It is translated as CASSSPTGYRANVLTF.

The chain couples TRBV11-2 to TRBJ2-7; D not certain. Trimming shortened V by 3 bases and J by 4 bases, and 13 bases separated the two germline ends. The CDR3 has 14 amino acids. Germline assignment: CDR1 SGHAT and CDR2 FQNNGV. CDR3 sequence (DNA): TGTGCCAGCAGCTTTACTGGGGTTGCATACGAGCAGTACTTC. It encodes CASSFTGVAYEQYF.

The genes are TRBV5-6 and TRBJ1-1; tentative D call: TRBD1 (5 bases). Deletions cut 2 bases from V and 0 bases from J, with 8 bases between. Germline V gives CDR1 SGHDT, CDR2 YYEEEE. CDR3 size: 14 residues. Here the CDR3 DNA reads TGTGCCAGCAGCTTTCGGGGGGTGAACACTGAAGCTTTCTTT. The encoded protein is CASSFRGVNTEAFF.